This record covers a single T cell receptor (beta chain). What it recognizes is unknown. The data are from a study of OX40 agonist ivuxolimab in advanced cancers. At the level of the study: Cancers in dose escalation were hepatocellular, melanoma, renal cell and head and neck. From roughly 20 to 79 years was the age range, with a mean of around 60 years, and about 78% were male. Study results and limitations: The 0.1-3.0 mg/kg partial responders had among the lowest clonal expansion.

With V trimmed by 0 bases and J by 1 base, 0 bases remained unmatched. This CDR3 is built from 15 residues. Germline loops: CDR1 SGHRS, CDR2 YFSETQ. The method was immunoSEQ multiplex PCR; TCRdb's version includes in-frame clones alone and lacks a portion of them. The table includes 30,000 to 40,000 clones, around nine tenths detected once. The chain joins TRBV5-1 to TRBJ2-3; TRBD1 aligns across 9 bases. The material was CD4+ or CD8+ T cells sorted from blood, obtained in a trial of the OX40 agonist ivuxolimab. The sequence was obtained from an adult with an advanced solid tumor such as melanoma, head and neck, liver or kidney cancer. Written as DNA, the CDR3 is TGCGCCAGCAGCTTGGGGACAGGGGGCACAGATACGCAGTATTTT. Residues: CASSLGTGGTDTQYF. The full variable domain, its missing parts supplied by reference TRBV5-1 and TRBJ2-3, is KAGVTQTPRYLIKTRGQQVTLSCSPISGHRSVSWYQQTPGQGLQFLFEYFSETQRNKGNFPGRFSGRQFSNSRSEMNVSTLELGDSALYLCASSLGTGGTDTQYFGPGTRLTVL.